The subject of this entry is one T cell receptor (beta chain). The data stem from a study of T cell repertoires in cytomegalovirus infection. Germline V gives CDR1 MNHNY, CDR2 SVGAGI (reference sequence). J was trimmed by 6 bases and V by 2 bases; bases with no gene match: 5. The CDR3 runs 17 residues. MiXCR was run by TCRdb on the reads, yielding one entry per CDR3 protein. The data show more than 350,000 distinct CDR3 sequences, approximately 33% seen once. The sequence came from a human donor in good health (CMV status not recorded). Some clones in this sample may be carry-over from other donors' samples. Sequenced input: PBMCs. The chain couples TRBV6-6 to TRBJ2-1; 15 bases agree with TRBD2. Here the CDR3 DNA reads TGTGCCAGCAGTTACGGACTAGCGGGGGGGCCGGTCAATGAGCAGTTCTTC. Its translation is CASSYGLAGGPVNEQFF.